Following are 23 T cell receptor beta chains from one sample sequenced in a study of Ad26.COV2.S vaccination and SARS-CoV-2 variants. Using immunoSEQ multiplex PCR, the repertoire was profiled, and TCRdb retains in-frame clones only, with some absent. The sample has just over 350,000 clones, approximately 90% seen once. The source was peripheral blood, collected after recovery from COVID-19. These receptors were collected from a human donor who had recovered from COVID-19.

The chain couples TRBV7-2 to TRBJ1-1; the D is unclear. The germline V and J ends were trimmed by 5 bases and 5 bases, with 18 bases remaining between them. The CDR3 is 15 residues long. Germline V gene data show CDR1 as SGHTA and CDR2 as FQGNSA. The CDR3 nucleotides are TGTGCCAGCAGCCCCCAGGAGGGTTTGGGGACTGAAGCTTTCTTT. Encoded protein: CASSPQEGLGTEAFF.

This clone was seen only once. The chain combines TRBV11-2 with TRBJ1-4; D remains unclear. The V gene's germline CDR1 is SGHAT and CDR2 FQNNGV. The CDR3 covers 13 residues. Trimming cost V 5 bases and J 5 bases, with 9 bases left between them. CDR3 in amino acids: CASSQAPNEKLFF. The CDR3 DNA follows: TGTGCCAGCAGCCAAGCACCGAATGAAAAACTGTTTTTT.

The table lists this clone with a count of one. V and J are TRBV3-1 (or the pseudogene TRBV3-2) and TRBJ1-1, with a possible D match to TRBD1 (5 bases). CDR1 and CDR2 from the germline V gene are LGHDT and YNNKEL (reference sequence). V lost 1 base and J 1 base, leaving 10 bases between the germline ends. The CDR3 extends over 15 amino acids. The CDR3 loop reads CASSQGGGTNTEAFF. In nucleotides, the CDR3 is TGTGCCAGCAGCCAAGGTGGGGGGACGAACACTGAAGCTTTCTTT.

The chain employs TRBV2 and TRBJ2-3; D possibly corresponds to TRBD2 (5 bases). Germline V lookup: CDR1 SNHLY, CDR2 FYNNEI. This CDR3 region has 12 residues. V was trimmed by 4 bases and J by 6 bases, leaving 8 bases between them. The CDR3 region has the DNA TGTGCCAGCAGTGTCACTAGTGATACGCAGTATTTT. Translating gives CASSVTSDTQYF.

The CDR3 bases are TGCGCCAGCTCTGGCGGACAGGGGCGAATAGATACGCAGTATTTT. Residues: CASSGGQGRIDTQYF. V usage is TRBV10-2 and J usage is TRBJ2-3, with 9 bases fitting TRBD1. The germline V gene has CDR1 WSHSY and CDR2 SAAADI. The CDR3 extends over 15 amino acids. Trimming removed 8 bases from V and 5 bases from J; junction bases left unmatched: 11.

The J gene is TRBJ1-2, the V gene TRBV6-6; D not resolved. The V gene's germline CDR1 is MNHNY and CDR2 SVGAGI (reference sequence). The CDR3 runs to 14 residues. Trimming cost V 7 bases and J 0 bases, with 12 bases left between them. The CDR3 spells CASTGLGPNYGYTF. The CDR3 region has the DNA TGTGCCAGCACCGGGTTGGGCCCTAACTATGGCTACACCTTC.

V is TRBV29-1 and J is TRBJ2-2, with 7 bases lining up with TRBD1. After removal of 6 bases from V and 4 bases from J, the junction contained 8 bases not matched to a gene. CDR3 length: 14 amino acids. Germline loops: CDR1 SQVTM, CDR2 ANQGSEA. For the CDR3, the DNA is TGCAGCGTACCGACAGGGTGGGGCACCGGGGAGCTGTTTTTT. Its translation is CSVPTGWGTGELFF.

V and J are TRBV27 and TRBJ2-3; 8 nucleotides line up with TRBD2. CDR3 length: 15 residues. The germline V gene encodes CDR1 MNHEY and CDR2 SMNVEV (reference sequence). After removal of 3 bases from V and 1 base from J, the junction contained 3 bases not matched to a gene. CDR3 bases: TGTGCCAGCAGTTTCAACGGGGGGGGCACAGATACGCAGTATTTT. Protein sequence: CASSFNGGGTDTQYF.

The rearrangement uses TRBV27 and TRBJ1-6, with D possibly being TRBD1 (5 bases). Trimming pared 2 bases from V and 5 bases from J, leaving 13 bases between. The CDR3 spans 16 residues. Germline assignment: CDR1 MNHEY and CDR2 SMNVEV (reference sequence). The CDR3 DNA sequence: TGTGCCAGCAGTTTACGTCGGGTAGGGGATAATTCACCCCTCCACTTT. This translates into CASSLRRVGDNSPLHF.

The chain couples TRBV10-2 to TRBJ1-1; D gene unclear. Per the germline V gene, CDR1 is WSHSY and CDR2 is SAAADI. Trimming removed 4 bases from V and 5 bases from J, with 8 bases in between. The CDR3 sequence is 12 residues long. CDR3 sequence: CASSVSGTEAFF. The CDR3 region has the DNA TGCGCCAGCAGTGTCTCGGGTACTGAAGCTTTCTTT.

The V gene is TRBV5-1, the J gene TRBJ2-7; the D is unclear. The V end lost 2 bases, the J end lost 7 bases, and 13 bases lay between the germline ends. CDR3 length equals 13 residues. Germline CDR1 reads SGHRS; CDR2 reads YFSETQ. The CDR3 is CASSFSTEREQYF. The DNA of the CDR3 is TGCGCCAGCAGCTTTAGCACCGAGAGAGAGCAGTACTTC.

V gene TRBV5-4 combines with J gene TRBJ1-1; D uncertain. Trimming removed 2 bases from V and 3 bases from J, with 8 bases in between. Germline loops: CDR1 SGHNT, CDR2 YYREEE (reference sequence). The CDR3 spans 13 residues. CDR3 bases: TGTGCCAGCAGCTTCACAGAGGACACTGAAGCTTTCTTT. It translates to CASSFTEDTEAFF.

The J gene is TRBJ1-5, the V gene TRBV6-1, with unresolved D. The CDR3 has 16 amino acids. Between the trimmed V and J ends, which lost 3 bases and 5 bases, there was a span of 17 bases. Looked up from germline, CDR1 is MNHNS and CDR2 is SASEGT. The CDR3 nucleotides read TGTGCCAGCAGTGACACTCAGTCAGTCTCTCATCAGCCCCAGCATTTT. As protein: CASSDTQSVSHQPQHF.

This clone has just one count. This sequence joins TRBV5-1 and TRBJ1-1, with unresolved D. In germline, CDR1 is SGHRS, CDR2 YFSETQ. The CDR3 is 16 amino acids. V shed 3 bases and J shed 0 bases, with 15 bases lying between them. The CDR3 nucleotides read TGCGCCAGCAGCTCCCTGGACGGTCCCATGAACACTGAAGCTTTCTTT. It is translated as CASSSLDGPMNTEAFF.

The J gene is TRBJ1-2, the V gene TRBV4-1; D perhaps matches TRBD1 (6 bases). This CDR3 comprises 15 residues. V gave up 0 bases and J gave up 2 bases, with 10 bases separating them. Germline-derived CDR1 and CDR2 are MGHRA and YSYEKL. In nucleotides, the CDR3 is TGCGCCAGCAGCCAAGACAGAGGGACAAACTATGGCTACACCTTC. This codes for CASSQDRGTNYGYTF.

V is TRBV11-3 and J is TRBJ2-7; TRBD1 matches at 9 bases. The CDR3 totals 13 residues. Germline V lookup: CDR1 SGHNT, CDR2 YENEEA. J lost 6 bases, V lost 4 bases, and 4 bases had no gene match. The CDR3 bases are TGTGCCAGCAGCTCCGGGACAGGGAGCGAGCAGTACTTC. Translated: CASSSGTGSEQYF.

In its sample, this clone was seen a few times. The chain uses TRBV4-1 and TRBJ1-5; 8 positions agree with TRBD1. Germline V lookup: CDR1 MGHRA, CDR2 YSYEKL. The CDR3 extends over 15 amino acids. V lost 0 bases and J lost 5; bases outside the gene matches: 3. The CDR3 DNA follows: TGCGCCAGCAGCCAAGAGGCGACAGGGGATCAGCCCCAGCATTTT. Protein sequence: CASSQEATGDQPQHF.

V usage is TRBV5-1 and J usage is TRBJ2-6, with 8 positions matching TRBD1. Germline V CDR1 and CDR2: SGHRS, YFSETQ. The trim removed 1 base at V and 4 bases at J, leaving 4 bases unmatched. The CDR3 length is 16 residues. In nucleotides, the CDR3 is TGCGCCAGCAGCTTGCAGGGGGCGATCGGGGCCAACGTCCTGACTTTC. The encoded protein is CASSLQGAIGANVLTF.

This chain links TRBV3-1 (or the pseudogene TRBV3-2) with TRBJ1-2; no clear D. Germline V gene lookup returns CDR1 LGHDT and CDR2 YNNKEL (reference sequence). The germline V and J ends were trimmed by 2 bases and 3 bases, with 13 bases remaining between them. The CDR3 has 15 amino acids. CDR3 sequence (DNA): TGTGCCAGCAGCCAATACGCACGGCCTGACTATGGCTACACCTTC. It translates to CASSQYARPDYGYTF.

This clone came up a few times. This sequence joins TRBV6-5 and TRBJ1-1; D might be TRBD1 (5 bases). Germline lookup yields CDR1 MNHEY and CDR2 SVGAGI. Trimming stripped 2 bases from V and 0 bases from J, with 7 bases between. The CDR3 is made up of 14 amino acids. This CDR3 is CASSYLDMNTEAFF. The DNA of the CDR3 is TGTGCCAGCAGTTACCTGGACATGAACACTGAAGCTTTCTTT.

This clone was detected only a few times. CDR3 in amino acids: CASSLPGGARGYTF. The CDR3 DNA sequence: TGTGCCAGCAGTCTACCAGGGGGTGCAAGAGGCTACACCTTC. The genes are TRBV5-4 and TRBJ1-2; 7 nucleotides agree with TRBD1. CDR1 SGHNT and CDR2 YYREEE come from the germline V gene (reference sequence). CDR3 length: 14 residues. After removal of 5 bases from V and 8 bases from J, the junction contained 12 bases not matched to a gene.

The chain couples TRBV6-5 to TRBJ1-1; D ambiguous. The V end was cut by 6 bases, the J end by 1 base, with 12 bases between. Germline lookup yields CDR1 MNHEY and CDR2 SVGAGI. The CDR3 covers 14 residues. In DNA, the CDR3 is TGTGCCAGCAGACTCCCGGCGGGGAACACTGAAGCTTTCTTT. Residues: CASRLPAGNTEAFF.

The chain links TRBV19 to TRBJ1-2; D might be TRBD1 (5 bases). The CDR3 has 14 amino acids. Germline V gene sequence: CDR1 LNHDA, CDR2 SQIVND (reference sequence). Trimming took off 2 bases at V and 4 bases at J, with 11 bases between the two ends. CDR3 amino acids: CASSIRSGSYGYTF. The CDR3 coding sequence is TGTGCCAGTAGTATAAGGTCAGGGAGCTATGGCTACACCTTC.